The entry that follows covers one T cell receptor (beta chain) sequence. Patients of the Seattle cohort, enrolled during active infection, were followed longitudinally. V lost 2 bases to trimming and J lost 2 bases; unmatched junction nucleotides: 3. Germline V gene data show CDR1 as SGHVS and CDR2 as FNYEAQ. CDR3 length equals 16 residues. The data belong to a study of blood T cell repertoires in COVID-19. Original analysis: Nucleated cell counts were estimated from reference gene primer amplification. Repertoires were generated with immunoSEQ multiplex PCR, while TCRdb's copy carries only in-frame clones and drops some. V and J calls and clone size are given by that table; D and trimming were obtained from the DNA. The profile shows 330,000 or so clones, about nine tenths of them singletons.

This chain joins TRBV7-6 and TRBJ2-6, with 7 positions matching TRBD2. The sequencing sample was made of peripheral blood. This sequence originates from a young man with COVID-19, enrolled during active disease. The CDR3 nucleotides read TGTGCCAGCAGCTTATGGGGGGGTGCTGGGGCCAACGTCCTGACTTTC. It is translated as CASSLWGGAGANVLTF.